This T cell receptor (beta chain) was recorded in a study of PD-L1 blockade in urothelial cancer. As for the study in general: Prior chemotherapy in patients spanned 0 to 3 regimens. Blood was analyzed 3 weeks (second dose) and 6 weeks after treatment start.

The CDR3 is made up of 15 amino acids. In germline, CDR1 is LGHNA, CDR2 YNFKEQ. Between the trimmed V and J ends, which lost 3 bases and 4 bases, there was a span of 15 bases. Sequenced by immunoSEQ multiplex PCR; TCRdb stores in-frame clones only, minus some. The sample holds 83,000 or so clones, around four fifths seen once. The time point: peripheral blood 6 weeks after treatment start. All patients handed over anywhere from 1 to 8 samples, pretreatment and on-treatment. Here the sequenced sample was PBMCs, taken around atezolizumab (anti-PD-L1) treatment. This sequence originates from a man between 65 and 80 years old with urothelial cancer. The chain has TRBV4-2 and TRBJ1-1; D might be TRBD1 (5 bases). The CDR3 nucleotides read TGTGCCAGCAGCCAGGATGGGCAGGGCGGCACTGAAGCTTTCTTT. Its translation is CASSQDGQGGTEAFF.